The 10 T cell receptor beta chains given below trace back to one sample, sequenced in a study of cytomegalovirus exposure and HLA in healthy donors. PCR amplification relied on 60 Vbeta primers (plus 13 Jbeta primers). Measured with immunoSEQ multiplex PCR; TCRdb has only the in-frame clones, and not every one. The table shows about 180,000 clones, with 77% occurring only once. The sequencing input was PBMCs. The receptors here all came from a woman between 25 and 40 years old in good health and CMV-seropositive.

The chain is built from TRBV6-4 and TRBJ1-1; the D is unclear. The CDR3 loop spans 11 amino acids. Germline loops: CDR1 MRHNA, CDR2 SNTAGT. Trimming removed 6 bases from V and 9 bases from J, with 11 bases in between. The CDR3 DNA reads as TGTGCCAGCAGCGAGGGATTGAAAGCTTTCTTT. The encoded protein is CASSEGLKAFF.

This sequence joins TRBV18 and TRBJ2-5; 8 positions match TRBD1. The CDR3 length is 14 residues. Per germline, CDR1 KGHSH and CDR2 LQKENI. V lost 8 bases, J lost 4 bases, and 9 bases stayed unmatched. The CDR3 sequence is CASGSTGVRETQYF. DNA of the CDR3: TGTGCCAGCGGGTCGACAGGGGTACGAGAGACCCAGTACTTC. The full variable domain, rest sourced from reference TRBV18 and TRBJ2-5, is NAGVMQNPRHLVRRRGQEARLRCSPMKGHSHVYWYRQLPEEGLKFMVYLQKENIIDESGMPKERFSAEFPKEGPSILRIQQVVRGDSAAYFCASGSTGVRETQYFGPGTRLLVL.

In regard to this clone: This sample also contains other DNA sequences that code for the same CDR3. The chain employs TRBV7-2 and TRBJ2-2; D is uncertain. Germline CDR1 reads SGHTA; CDR2 reads FQGNSA. The CDR3 has 12 residues. The V and J ends lost 2 bases and 7 bases respectively, with 5 bases between them. CDR3 DNA: TGTGCCAGCAGCTTACTAGGCGGGGAGCTGTTTTTT. It yields the protein CASSLLGGELFF.

J is TRBJ1-5 and V is TRBV28; weak D call: TRBD1 (5 bases). Germline CDR1 and CDR2: MDHEN and SYDVKM. This CDR3 contains 15 residues. V gave up 7 bases and J gave up 0 bases, with 13 bases separating them. The CDR3 sequence is CASIFQGYSNQPQHF. The CDR3 region has the DNA TGTGCCAGCATATTCCAGGGCTATAGCAATCAGCCCCAGCATTTT.

The chain recombines TRBV28 with TRBJ1-1, with a possible D match to TRBD1 (5 bases). Germline values: CDR1 MDHEN, CDR2 SYDVKM. Trimming took off 3 bases at V and 4 bases at J, with 15 bases between the two ends. The CDR3 has 15 residues. CDR3 DNA: TGTGCCAGCAGTTTTGACCGACTGGGGGGCACTGAAGCTTTCTTT. It yields the protein CASSFDRLGGTEAFF.

This clone was seen only once. The genes are TRBV5-8 and TRBJ2-5, with 8 bases aligning to TRBD1. The CDR3 extends over 16 amino acids. Unmatched junction bases numbered 9, after V lost 0 bases and J lost 5 bases. Germline CDR1 and CDR2: SGHTS and YDEGEE. The CDR3 DNA sequence: TGTGCCAGCAGCTTGGAGCACGGACAGGGAACGGAGACCCAGTACTTC. Residues: CASSLEHGQGTETQYF. Full variable domain (remainder filled in from reference TRBV5-8 and TRBJ2-5): EAGVTQSPTHLIKTRGQQATLRCSPISGHTSVYWYQQALGLGLQFLLWYDEGEERNRGNFPPRFSGRQFPNYSSELNVNALELEDSALYLCASSLEHGQGTETQYFGPGTRLLVL.

Remarks on this clone: The junction departs from germline at one end; a sequencing error may be responsible. This chain connects TRBV7-9 to TRBJ2-1, with D possibly matching TRBD2 (6 bases). Looked up from germline, CDR1 is SEHNR and CDR2 is FQNEAQ (reference sequence). The CDR3 consists of 18 residues. The CDR3 here is CSSSSTVLRRADSDEQFF. The CDR3 DNA follows: TGTTCCAGCAGCAGCACCGTCCTTCGGAGGGCCGATTCAGATGAGCAGTTCTTC. Based on the CDR3 plus reference TRBV7-9 and TRBJ2-1, the full variable domain is DTGVSQNPRHKITKRGQNVTFRCDPISEHNRLYWYRQTLGQGPEFLTYFQNEAQLEKSRLLSDRFSAERPKGSFSTLEIQRTEQGDSAMYLCSSSSTVLRRADSDEQFFGPGTRLTVL.

This clone was seen just once. The chain uses TRBV27 and TRBJ1-2; D unclear. Per the germline V gene, CDR1 is MNHEY and CDR2 is SMNVEV (reference sequence). V was cut by 1 base and J by 0 bases, with 3 bases left in between. The CDR3 contains 13 residues. The CDR3 here is CASSLLTNYGYTF. CDR3 DNA sequence: TGTGCCAGCAGTTTATTAACTAACTATGGCTACACCTTC.

The chain has TRBV5-1 and TRBJ2-2; a weak D match, TRBD2 (6 bases). The V end lost 4 bases, the J end lost 3 bases, and 16 bases lay between the germline ends. The CDR3 sequence is 16 residues long. Germline CDR1 reads SGHRS; CDR2 reads YFSETQ. The CDR3 sequence is CASSAGGNPDTGELFF. CDR3 bases: TGCGCCAGCAGCGCCGGCGGGAACCCGGACACCGGGGAGCTGTTTTTT.

The rearrangement uses TRBV9 and TRBJ2-5; 8 bases are a match to TRBD1. The CDR3 runs to 14 residues. The V and J ends lost 0 bases and 5 bases, in that order; junction bases with no gene match: 3. CDR1 and CDR2 from the germline V gene are SGDLS and YYNGEE. Here the CDR3 DNA reads TGTGCCAGCAGCGTAGGACAGGGGAAGGAGACCCAGTACTTC. It specifies CASSVGQGKETQYF. Together with reference TRBV9 and TRBJ2-5, the CDR3 gives the full variable domain: DSGVTQTPKHLITATGQRVTLRCSPRSGDLSVYWYQQSLDQGLQFLIQYYNGEERAKGNILERFSAQQFPDLHSELNLSSLELGDSALYFCASSVGQGKETQYFGPGTRLLVL.